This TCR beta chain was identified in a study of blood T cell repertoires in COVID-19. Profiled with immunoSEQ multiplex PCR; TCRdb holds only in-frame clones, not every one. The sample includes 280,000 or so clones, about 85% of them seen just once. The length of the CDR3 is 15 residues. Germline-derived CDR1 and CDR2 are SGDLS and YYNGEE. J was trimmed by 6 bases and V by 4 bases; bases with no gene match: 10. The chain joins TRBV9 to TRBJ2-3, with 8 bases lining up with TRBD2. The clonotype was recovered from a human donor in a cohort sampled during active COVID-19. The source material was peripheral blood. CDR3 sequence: CASSPSGTSVDTQYF. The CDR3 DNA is TGTGCCAGCAGCCCCTCCGGGACTAGTGTGGATACGCAGTATTTT.